The clone carrying this T cell receptor (beta chain) has a count of ten or more. The antigen is unknown. V lost 2 bases and J lost 2, with 7 bases in between. The CDR3 sequence is 14 residues long. The germline gives CDR1 MNHEY, CDR2 SVGEGT. One entry per CDR3 protein, called by TCRdb with MiXCR from the 5' RACE reads. Seen here are about 160,000 distinct CDR3 sequences, 6% to 7.5% observed once, and the top ten hold 2.5%. The record originates from a study of T cells after yellow fever vaccination. The wider study: In the case of low-cell-number fractions, SMART-Seq v4 Ultra Low Input was used for preparation. Study-wide results and caveats: Researchers report a weaker secondary response that nonetheless peaked faster, day 5 versus 15. Sorted repertoires could include abundant contaminating clonotypes from bulk cells.

This sequence joins TRBV6-2 or TRBV6-3 and TRBJ1-5; D gene unclear. The clonotype originates from a man between 18 and 29 years old who received the YFV17D yellow fever vaccine. Here the sequenced sample was CD4+ T cells sorted from PBMCs, taken around 5 days after the first yellow fever vaccination. CDR3 DNA sequence: TGTGCCAGCAGTTACGAGGGAGGCAATCAGCCCCAGCATTTT. Translating gives CASSYEGGNQPQHF.